Below, 10 T cell receptor beta chains from the same sample are listed, as sequenced in a study of OX40 agonist ivuxolimab in advanced cancers. The repertoire was sequenced with immunoSEQ multiplex PCR; TCRdb's copy has only in-frame clones and lacks some. The profile covers 20,000 to 25,000 clones, with 85% to 90% appearing a single time and 35% to 45% taken by the ten largest. This material consisted of CD4+ or CD8+ T cells sorted from blood, taken in a trial of the OX40 agonist ivuxolimab. Receptor source: an adult with an advanced solid tumor such as melanoma, head and neck, liver or kidney cancer.

This clone has more than one count but fewer than ten. Here the CDR3 DNA reads TGTGCCACCAGCCTCGGGGGGAGCGGGGCCCAAGAGACCCAGTACTTC. It specifies CATSLGGSGAQETQYF. The chain recombines TRBV15 with TRBJ2-5; 7 positions agree with TRBD2. V was pared by 5 bases and J by 1 base, with 10 bases of the junction left unmatched. CDR1 and CDR2 from the germline V gene are LNHNV and YYDKDF (reference sequence). The CDR3 is made up of 16 amino acids.

This rearrangement joins TRBV7-9 to TRBJ2-7; 8 positions agree with TRBD1. Germline CDR1 is SEHNR and CDR2 is FQNEAQ (reference sequence). Losses at the gene ends were 5 bases for V and 0 bases for J; bases not matched to a gene: 9. The CDR3 covers 16 residues. CDR3 loop: CASSLIGTGYSYEQYF. CDR3 coding DNA: TGTGCCAGCAGCCTGATCGGGACAGGATACTCCTACGAGCAGTACTTC.

This clone was counted between two and nine times. The J gene is TRBJ1-1, the V gene TRBV23-1, with D unresolved. TRBV23-1 is known as an ORF, though its function is uncertain. The CDR3 is 18 residues long. The germline V and J ends were trimmed by 0 bases and 3 bases, with 20 bases remaining between them. In DNA form, the CDR3 reads TGCGCCAGCAGTCAATCGATTCTGCCAGATCATTGGGACACTGAAGCTTTCTTT. Translation gives CASSQSILPDHWDTEAFF.

The chain combines TRBV2 with TRBJ2-7, with 7 nucleotides matching TRBD1. Per the germline V gene, CDR1 is SNHLY and CDR2 is FYNNEI. CDR3 size: 14 residues. With 5 bases clipped from V and 3 bases from J, the junction kept 7 bases outside the gene matches. The DNA of the CDR3 is TGTGCCAGCAGTCCGGGACAGACCTTCTACGAGCAGTACTTC. This sequence encodes CASSPGQTFYEQYF.

The chain recombines TRBV5-8 with TRBJ2-1; D is unclear. V lost 3 bases and J 1 base, leaving 17 bases between the germline ends. CDR1 and CDR2 (germline): SGHTS, YDEGEE. The CDR3 spans 17 residues. CDR3 sequence reads: CASSSGVALGSYNEQFF. The CDR3 bases are TGTGCCAGCAGCTCGGGTGTCGCCCTGGGGTCCTACAATGAGCAGTTCTTC.

J is TRBJ1-1 and V is TRBV7-8, with 7 bases aligning to TRBD1. This CDR3 comprises 15 residues. Trimming removed 2 bases from V and 0 bases from J; junction bases left unmatched: 3. CDR1 and CDR2 from the germline V gene are SGHVS and FQNEAQ. The CDR3 bases are TGTGCCAGCAGCTTACAGGGGGGGATGAACACTGAAGCTTTCTTT. Translating it yields CASSLQGGMNTEAFF.

The genes are TRBV11-3 and TRBJ1-6; no reliable D call. The CDR3 totals 17 residues. CDR1 and CDR2 from the germline V gene are SGHNT and YENEEA. Trimming left V 4 bases short and J 10 bases short, with 23 bases between. The CDR3 DNA reads TGTGCCAGCAGCTCCCACGATCGGGCCGGCATTCACTCACCCCTCCACTTT. Translating gives CASSSHDRAGIHSPLHF.

The V call is TRBV28, the J call TRBJ1-5, with D unclear. From germline, CDR1 is MDHEN and CDR2 SYDVKM. There are 14 residues in the CDR3. Trimming removed 7 bases from V and 0 bases from J, with 10 bases in between. The DNA for the CDR3 is TGTGCCAGCAACCCACGATTTAGCAATCAGCCCCAGCATTTT. Amino acid sequence: CASNPRFSNQPQHF.

The CDR3 loop reads CASSLVPGGLRDSYNEQFF. The CDR3 DNA sequence: TGTGCCAGCAGCTTAGTTCCAGGGGGCCTAAGGGACTCCTACAATGAGCAGTTCTTC. This chain links TRBV7-6 with TRBJ2-1, with 8 bases lining up with TRBD1. After removal of 1 base from V and 0 bases from J, the junction contained 11 bases not matched to a gene. The germline V gene encodes CDR1 SGHVS and CDR2 FNYEAQ. The CDR3 contains 19 residues.

By share, this clone ranks as medium-sized. The chain has TRBV19 and TRBJ1-1; D is undetermined. The CDR3 sequence is 13 residues long. Germline lookup yields CDR1 LNHDA and CDR2 SQIVND (reference sequence). Trimming removed 2 bases from V and 1 base from J, with 5 bases in between. CDR3 sequence reads: CASSITENTEAFF. CDR3 DNA: TGTGCCAGTAGTATAACAGAGAACACTGAAGCTTTCTTT.